The 16 T cell receptor beta chains below were found in one sample sequenced in a study of T cells in Graves' hyperthyroidism and ophthalmopathy. Amplification of TCR beta CDR3 regions was performed using RNA transcripts as template. In the first-round RT-PCR of the TCR CDR3, the HTBI primer set was used. MiXCR, applied by TCRdb to the multiplex PCR reads, yields one record per CDR3 protein. The sample includes under 350,000 distinct CDR3 sequences, about 13% of them seen just once. The sequencing sample was made of blood. These receptors all come from a woman aged 40-49 years with Graves' hyperthyroidism.

V gene TRBV24-1 combines with J gene TRBJ2-2, with a tentative D call TRBD1 (6 bases). V was shortened by 3 bases and J by 4 bases, with 8 bases between the two germline ends. Per the germline V gene, CDR1 is KGHDR and CDR2 is SFDVKD. There are 14 residues in the CDR3. The CDR3, as DNA: TGTGCCACCAGTGATGAAGGGGGCACCGGGGAGCTGTTTTTT. Protein product: CATSDEGGTGELFF.

Only a few counts were recorded for this clonotype. The J gene is TRBJ1-6, the V gene TRBV7-2; D is uncertain. In germline, CDR1 is SGHTA, CDR2 FQGNSA. This CDR3 is built from 14 residues. V was clipped by 5 bases and J by 11 bases, with 16 bases between them. The DNA for the CDR3 is TGTGCCAGCAGCCCAGGAAGGTCCGGCGCACCCCTCCACTTT. Amino acids: CASSPGRSGAPLHF.

This clonotype was observed at least ten times. This chain connects TRBV6-1 to TRBJ1-2; D not certain. CDR1 and CDR2 (germline): MNHNS, SASEGT. Trimming shortened V by 1 base and J by 3 bases, and 9 bases separated the two germline ends. The CDR3 spans 14 residues. The CDR3 nucleotides read TGTGCCAGCAGTGAAGTTCCCGTATACTATGGCTACACCTTC. Residues: CASSEVPVYYGYTF.

This clonotype was found many times. This chain links TRBV10-3 with TRBJ1-4; 9 bases agree with TRBD1. The CDR3 consists of 14 residues. Germline V gene data show CDR1 as ENHRY and CDR2 as SYGVKD. V dropped 6 bases and J dropped 7; count of bases not matched to a gene: 6. CDR3 DNA: TGTGCCATCAGGGGGGACAGGGCTGGTGAAAAACTGTTTTTT. This translates into CAIRGDRAGEKLFF.

This clonotype was seen ten or more times. V is TRBV11-1 and J is TRBJ2-3; D might be TRBD1 (6 bases). V was trimmed by 1 base and J by 4 bases, leaving 6 bases between them. CDR1 is SGHAT, CDR2 FQDESV, per germline (reference sequence). The CDR3 has 13 residues. CDR3 bases: TGTGCCAGCAGCTTAGACAGGGCAGATACGCAGTATTTT. Translating gives CASSLDRADTQYF. The whole variable domain, filled in from reference TRBV11-1 and TRBJ2-3, reads EAEVAQSPRYKITEKSQAVAFWCDPISGHATLYWYRQILGQGPELLVQFQDESVVDDSQLPKDRFSAERLKGVDSTLKIQPAELGDSAMYLCASSLDRADTQYFGPGTRLTVL.

This clonotype was recorded many times. The chain is built from TRBV28 and TRBJ2-1; 8 nucleotides agree with TRBD1. The V segment lost 6 bases and the J segment 12 bases; nucleotides outside the gene matches: 19. Germline V gives CDR1 MDHEN, CDR2 SYDVKM. This CDR3 spans 16 amino acids. As DNA, the CDR3 is TGTGCCAGCAGCAGCGGACAGGGAGTTCTGAGTAGTGGGCAGTTCTTC. This gives the protein CASSSGQGVLSSGQFF.

In this sample, this clonotype turned up many times. The chain recombines TRBV28 with TRBJ1-5; no clear D gene. Trimming pared 4 bases from V and 0 bases from J, leaving 16 bases between. Germline assignment: CDR1 MDHEN and CDR2 SYDVKM. The length of the CDR3 is 17 residues. DNA of the CDR3: TGTGCCAGCAGTTCAGGCTTAGGAGGGAATAGCAATCAGCCCCAGCATTTT. Translation gives CASSSGLGGNSNQPQHF.

This clonotype was detected ten times or more. The rearrangement links TRBV12-3 or TRBV12-4 to TRBJ1-1; 7 bases fit TRBD1. The V gene end was trimmed by 6 bases and the J gene end by 4 bases; junction bases not matched to a gene: 8. CDR3 size: 14 residues. Here the CDR3 DNA reads TGTGCCAGCAGACGTAACCAGGGGGGCACTGAAGCTTTCTTT. This codes for CASRRNQGGTEAFF.

This clonotype was seen at least ten times. The chain recombines TRBV2 with TRBJ1-6; D remains unclear. Germline loops: CDR1 SNHLY, CDR2 FYNNEI. The length of the CDR3 is 13 residues. V was trimmed by 6 bases and J by 5 bases, leaving 8 bases between them. The CDR3 reads CASRDRHNSPLHF. CDR3 nucleotides: TGTGCCAGCAGGGACCGCCATAATTCACCCCTCCACTTT.

In its sample, this clonotype was seen a few times. The V gene is TRBV5-1, the J gene TRBJ1-6; D unresolved. Trimming took off 0 bases at V and 3 bases at J, with 10 bases between the two ends. The CDR3 extends over 16 amino acids. Germline CDR1 SGHRS, CDR2 YFSETQ. This CDR3 reads CASSLGDGVYNSPLHF. The CDR3 DNA reads TGCGCCAGCAGCTTGGGTGACGGGGTCTATAATTCACCCCTCCACTTT.

This clonotype appeared many times. V usage is TRBV20-1 and J usage is TRBJ2-7; no definite D call. Germline CDR1 reads DFQATT; CDR2 reads SNEGSKA (reference sequence). V dropped 2 bases and J dropped 2 bases, with 10 bases sitting between them. The CDR3 sequence is 13 residues long. This chain's CDR3 is CSARPGSTYEQYF. In DNA form, the CDR3 reads TGCAGTGCTAGACCGGGTTCAACCTACGAGCAGTACTTC.

This clonotype was seen many times. The rearrangement links TRBV20-1 to TRBJ2-1; TRBD2 matches at 7 bases. Germline CDR1 reads DFQATT; CDR2 reads SNEGSKA (reference sequence). The CDR3 runs to 15 residues. The V gene end was trimmed by 5 bases and the J gene end by 1 base; junction bases not matched to a gene: 8. The DNA for the CDR3 is TGCAGTGCTCTGAATCGGGAGGTTTCCTACAATGAGCAGTTCTTC. Translated: CSALNREVSYNEQFF.

This clonotype was recorded many times. The chain joins TRBV6-1 to TRBJ1-1, with TRBD1 matching 8 bases. The germline V gene has CDR1 MNHNS and CDR2 SASEGT. This CDR3 comprises 11 residues. With 4 bases clipped from V and 11 bases from J, the junction kept 3 bases outside the gene matches. CDR3 sequence reads: CASSGDRFAFF. CDR3 DNA sequence: TGTGCCAGCAGTGGGGACAGGTTCGCTTTCTTT.

The V call is TRBV7-9, the J call TRBJ2-7; D is possibly TRBD2 (6 bases). V was cut by 6 bases and J by 2 bases, with 17 bases left in between. The germline V gene encodes CDR1 SEHNR and CDR2 FQNEAQ (reference sequence). The CDR3 consists of 15 residues. The CDR3 nucleotides are TGTGCCAGCAGTGGGGGGTTTTTGCGGGCCTACGAGCAGTACTTC. Its translation is CASSGGFLRAYEQYF.

This clonotype was observed at least ten times. The chain employs TRBV2 and TRBJ1-1; no firm D call. Germline V gene sequence: CDR1 SNHLY, CDR2 FYNNEI. The V end lost 8 bases, the J end lost 4 bases, and 11 bases lay between the germline ends. This CDR3 has 12 residues. The chain's CDR3 is CASRRGSTEAFF. CDR3 coding DNA: TGTGCCAGCCGTCGGGGTTCCACTGAAGCTTTCTTT.

DNA of the CDR3: TGTGCCAGCAGTCGACAGGAAAAGCGATCACCCCTCCACTTT. The encoded protein is CASSRQEKRSPLHF. The chain combines TRBV6-1 with TRBJ1-6, with TRBD1 as a possible D gene (6 bases). The germline V and J ends were trimmed by 5 bases and 10 bases, with 15 bases remaining between them. Germline V gene lookup returns CDR1 MNHNS and CDR2 SASEGT. This CDR3 contains 14 residues.